One TCR beta chain is described in this entry. Its target is unknown. This entry belongs to a study of T cell repertoires in cytomegalovirus infection. Background on the study: Both CMV infection and a matching HLA type were indicated by public TCR beta signatures. Findings and limits, study-wide: Clonotype analysis showed dominance of the ex vivo response by HLA-C-restricted CMV-specific TCR beta clonotypes. Accumulated public TCR beta family frequency recognized individuals carrying CMV together with the relevant HLA.

In TCRdb, the reads were re-called with MiXCR into one record per CDR3 protein. This table has about 400,000 distinct CDR3 sequences, around a sixth appearing once. Per germline, CDR1 MNHGY and CDR2 SAAAGT. The V gene lost 7 bases and the J gene lost 1 base, with 11 bases spanning the gap. The CDR3 spans 13 residues. This chain joins TRBV6-8 and TRBJ2-7; no clear D. This receptor was taken from a human donor in good health (CMV status not recorded). Some clones in this sample may be carry-over from other donors' samples. Sequenced: PBMCs. The CDR3 spells CASKDGLSYEQYF. The CDR3 DNA reads as TGTGCCAGCAAAGACGGTCTTTCCTACGAGCAGTACTTC.